These 17 T cell receptor beta chains came from one sample sequenced in a study of regulatory and conventional T cells in RAG deficiency. Genomic DNA came from blood conventional CD4+ T cells gated CD25-low CD127-high. TCRdb's table, derived via immunoSEQ multiplex PCR, lists solely in-frame clones and lacks some. The sample has about 30,000 clones; 95% to 96% are singletons. This sample also belongs to another study, concerning regulatory T cells. From that paper: The primer mix had 52 TRBV and 13 TRBJ primers.

Specimen: CD25- CD4+ T cells sorted from blood. The receptors here all came from a human donor in good health.

The genes are TRBV6-1 and TRBJ1-2; D not resolved. Trimming shortened V by 2 bases and J by 2 bases, and 9 bases separated the two germline ends. There are 14 residues in the CDR3. CDR1 is MNHNS and CDR2 is SASEGT in the germline V gene. The CDR3 region has the DNA TGTGCCAGCAGTGAATTTGTAGTAAACTATGGCTACACCTTC. Its protein is CASSEFVVNYGYTF.

This rearrangement joins TRBV5-1 to TRBJ2-1; D unresolved. Germline CDR1 reads SGHRS; CDR2 reads YFSETQ. The CDR3 is made up of 13 amino acids. Trimming stripped 5 bases from V and 4 bases from J, with 10 bases between. Written as DNA, the CDR3 is TGCGCCAGCAGTCTAGGTTCGTACAATGAGCAGTTCTTC. Its translation is CASSLGSYNEQFF.

J is TRBJ2-3 and V is TRBV7-9, with 8 bases identical to TRBD2. The CDR3 is 17 amino acids. Germline V gene sequence: CDR1 SEHNR, CDR2 FQNEAQ (reference sequence). The V and J ends lost 5 bases and 4 bases, in that order; junction bases with no gene match: 14. The CDR3 protein is CASSPAGAGGPADTQYF. The CDR3 DNA is TGTGCCAGCAGCCCCGCGGGGGCGGGAGGACCCGCAGATACGCAGTATTTT.

The chain couples TRBV21-1 to TRBJ2-4; TRBD2, the D gene given by the table, was not confirmed from the DNA. TRBV21-1 is shown as a pseudogene. The CDR3 runs 16 residues. The CDR3 region is CASSKATRRAKNIQYF. The CDR3 coding sequence is TGTGCCAGCAGCAAAGCGACGAGGCGGGCCAAAAACATTCAGTACTTC.

The count of this clone is one. The V gene is TRBV7-9, the J gene TRBJ2-7; 7 positions match TRBD1. Germline loops: CDR1 SEHNR, CDR2 FQNEAQ (reference sequence). Losses at the gene ends were 4 bases for V and 2 bases for J; bases not matched to a gene: 5. The CDR3 sequence is 14 residues long. This CDR3 reads CASSWTGQPYEQYF. The CDR3 coding sequence is TGTGCCAGCAGCTGGACGGGACAGCCCTACGAGCAGTACTTC.

V and J are TRBV5-1 and TRBJ2-2; 11 bases align to TRBD2. CDR3 length: 14 residues. Trimming took 8 bases from V and 4 from J; bases not matched to a gene: 4. Looked up from germline, CDR1 is SGHRS and CDR2 is YFSETQ. CDR3 loop: CASVAGGGTGELFF. The CDR3 DNA follows: TGCGCCAGTGTAGCGGGAGGGGGCACCGGGGAGCTGTTTTTT.

The chain carries TRBV9 and TRBJ2-7; D is perhaps TRBD1 (6 bases). The CDR3 spans 14 residues. CDR1 is SGDLS and CDR2 is YYNGEE in the germline V gene. V lost 4 bases, J lost 0 bases, and 11 bases lay in between. The CDR3 here is CASSRQVYSYEQYF. CDR3 nucleotide sequence: TGTGCCAGCAGCCGACAGGTTTACTCCTACGAGCAGTACTTC.

In its sample, this clone was seen a few times. The chain employs TRBV5-6 and TRBJ1-3; D perhaps matches TRBD1 (6 bases). Germline CDR1 and CDR2: SGHDT and YYEEEE. The CDR3 length is 14 residues. V lost 0 bases, J lost 4 bases, and 8 bases lay in between. The CDR3 sequence: CASSLGTAGNTIYF. In DNA form, the CDR3 reads TGTGCCAGCAGCTTGGGGACAGCCGGAAACACCATATATTTT.

The chain has TRBV7-9 and TRBJ2-2; D may be TRBD2 (7 bases). The V end was cut by 7 bases, the J end by 5 bases, with 20 bases between. The germline gives CDR1 SEHNR, CDR2 FQNEAQ (reference sequence). The CDR3 spans 16 residues. The CDR3 bases are TGTGCCAGCACCCAAAGTCGGGGGGCCCGAACCGGGGAGCTGTTTTTT. Protein: CASTQSRGARTGELFF.

The chain links TRBV18 to TRBJ2-1; TRBD2 aligns across 16 bases. This CDR3 comprises 19 residues. Germline CDR1 and CDR2: KGHSH and LQKENI. Trimming at V came to 0 bases and at J to 4 bases, leaving 6 bases not matched to a gene. The CDR3 bases are TGTGCCAGCTCACCACCGAAGGGGACTAGCGGGGGGGCGTACAATGAGCAGTTCTTC. Protein sequence: CASSPPKGTSGGAYNEQFF.

The rearrangement uses TRBV25-1 and TRBJ2-2; 7 bases agree with TRBD1. This CDR3 is built from 16 residues. The trim removed 7 bases at V and 6 bases at J, leaving 14 bases unmatched. Germline V gives CDR1 MGHDK, CDR2 SYGVNS. Written as DNA, the CDR3 is TGTGCCAGCACCGAAGACGTGACAGGGTTTCCCGGGGAGCTGTTTTTT. This gives the protein CASTEDVTGFPGELFF. The full variable domain, completed using reference TRBV25-1 and TRBJ2-2, is EADIYQTPRYLVIGTGKKITLECSQTMGHDKMYWYQQDPGMELHLIHYSYGVNSTEKGDLSSESTVSRIRTEHFPLTLESARPSHTSQYLCASTEDVTGFPGELFFGEGSRLTVL.

The rearrangement uses TRBV6-5 and TRBJ2-7; 9 bases line up with TRBD1. Germline assignment: CDR1 MNHEY and CDR2 SVGAGI. The length of the CDR3 is 15 residues. Trimming at V came to 5 bases and at J to 1 base, leaving 6 bases not matched to a gene. CDR3 in amino acids: CASSAGQGLSYEQYF. The DNA for the CDR3 is TGTGCCAGCAGTGCGGGACAGGGTCTATCCTACGAGCAGTACTTC.

The table lists this clone with a few counts. This chain uses TRBV6-6 with TRBJ1-1; D gene uncertain. This CDR3 is 15 amino acids long. The V gene's germline CDR1 is MNHNY and CDR2 SVGAGI (reference sequence). Trimming stripped 0 bases from V and 0 bases from J, with 8 bases between. CDR3 region: CASSYSSTVNTEAFF. CDR3 DNA: TGTGCCAGCAGTTACTCGAGTACGGTGAACACTGAAGCTTTCTTT.

This clone occurred once. V and J are TRBV7-9 and TRBJ1-6, with D maybe TRBD1 (6 bases). The CDR3 consists of 15 residues. Trimming pared 5 bases from V and 5 bases from J, leaving 13 bases between. CDR1 is SEHNR and CDR2 is FQNEAQ in the germline V gene (reference sequence). In DNA, the CDR3 is TGTGCCAGCAGCACGCTACAGGGTGATAATTCACCCCTCCACTTT. Its translation: CASSTLQGDNSPLHF.

In regard to this clone: One end of the junction fails to match germline, which may point to a read error. The chain is built from TRBV18 and TRBJ1-4, with 7 nucleotides matching TRBD1. The CDR3 spans 11 residues. Per germline, CDR1 KGHSH and CDR2 LQKENI. The CDR3 nucleotides read TGTGCCAGCTCAGATCCGACAGGGACGGTTTTT. Its protein is CASSDPTGTVF.

The chain has TRBV5-1 and TRBJ2-1; TRBD2 matches at 8 bases. Germline V CDR1 and CDR2: SGHRS, YFSETQ. The CDR3 loop spans 14 amino acids. V lost 3 bases and J lost 4; bases outside the gene matches: 3. CDR3 amino acids: CASSWGLVYNEQFF. The CDR3 nucleotides read TGCGCCAGCAGCTGGGGACTAGTTTACAATGAGCAGTTCTTC.

The chain carries TRBV4-2 and TRBJ1-1; 8 bases line up with TRBD1. This CDR3 spans 13 amino acids. The V gene's germline CDR1 is LGHNA and CDR2 YNFKEQ. With 7 bases clipped from V and 8 bases from J, the junction kept 9 bases outside the gene matches. The CDR3 sequence is CASMRQGTYEAFF. CDR3 bases: TGTGCCAGCATGAGACAGGGGACGTACGAAGCTTTCTTT.